This TCR beta chain was sequenced during a study of T-cell reconstitution after alpha-beta-depleted transplantation in children. The V gene's germline CDR1 is SEHNR and CDR2 FQNEAQ (reference sequence). The V and J ends lost 8 bases and 1 base, in that order; junction bases with no gene match: 12. This CDR3 has 17 amino acids. Unique molecular identifiers were used in preparing the TCRbeta library. TCRdb re-analysed the PCR reads in MiXCR, keeping a single row per CDR3 protein. The data contain roughly 500,000 distinct CDR3 sequences, approximately 30% of them singletons. This rearrangement joins TRBV7-9 to TRBJ1-1; 11 nucleotides align to TRBD1. Sequenced here: PBMCs from the stem cell graft donor, sampled from the stem cell graft. This TCR came from a human donor who donated a stem cell graft to a child with aplastic anemia. The CDR3 spells CASGLTDRGLGNTEAFF. DNA for the CDR3: TGTGCCAGCGGCCTAACGGACAGGGGGCTGGGGAACACTGAAGCTTTCTTT.